This T cell receptor (beta chain) was documented in a study of early T cells in non-severe SARS-CoV-2 infection. Across the whole study: Chains were unpaired, as sequencing was done on bulk RNA from unsorted whole blood. Study outcomes and limitations: Sequences matched to VDJdb favored anti-spike CD8 responses, while private and CD4 specificities were missed.

This clonotype was recorded many times. What it recognizes is unknown. This CDR3 has 12 amino acids. The V end was cut by 3 bases, the J end by 8 bases, with 13 bases between. Germline V lookup: CDR1 SQVTM, CDR2 ANQGSEA. cDNA molecules, individually, were tagged with unique molecular identifiers. TCRdb recomputed calls from the 5' RACE reads with MiXCR, one row per CDR3 protein. This sample has about 42,000 distinct CDR3 sequences, with approximately 6.9% found just once. The gene calls are TRBV29-1 and TRBJ1-2; D possibly corresponds to TRBD1 (5 bases). Sequences were obtained from whole blood. The receptor was isolated from an adult who was a healthcare worker with PCR-confirmed SARS-CoV-2 infection or an uninfected control (not recorded which). The CDR3 region is CSVDMGDPGYTF. DNA of the CDR3: TGCAGCGTTGATATGGGGGATCCGGGCTACACCTTC.